This TCR beta chain derives from a study of blood T cell repertoires in COVID-19. The recovered donors of Cohort 3 showed two negative PCRs, clearance, or symptom resolution. Assay: immunoSEQ multiplex PCR; the TCRdb copy retains only in-frame clones and omits some. This sample yields under 200,000 clones, of which under 85% are seen a single time; about an eighth belongs to the top ten. The V gene's germline CDR1 is LGHNT and CDR2 FRNRAP. This CDR3 spans 13 amino acids. Germline trimming cut 2 bases from V and 8 bases from J; bases unmatched to any gene: 5. The origin of this receptor is a man aged 50 to 60 who had recovered from COVID-19. The chain carries TRBV12-5 and TRBJ1-2; 7 nucleotides line up with TRBD1. Sequenced input: PBMCs or T cells enriched from blood (not recorded which). The CDR3 sequence is CASGLPPGGGYTF. The CDR3 DNA follows: TGTGCTAGTGGTTTGCCACCAGGGGGAGGCTACACCTTC.